This T cell receptor (beta chain) is from a study of cytomegalovirus exposure and HLA in healthy donors (TCRdb year 2017). In terms of the full investigation: According to an earlier analysis of 550 to 750 of the donors, about 179 million T cells yielded over 90 million unique TCR beta sequences and less than 300 Gb of sequence data. The number of donors typed differed by locus, with roughly 629-640 for A, B, C, DRB1 and DQB1, about 500 for DQA1, nearly 610 for DPA1, and some 470 for DPB1. All discovery cohort repertoires had been generated on a single sequencing platform. Donor age, sex, ethnicity and CMV serostatus were collected together with the repertoire data. Using immunosequencing, the study profiled T cell repertoires from 500 to 800 subjects and related those repertoires to cytomegalovirus serostatus. HLA typing included class I and class II loci at four-digit resolution. The later analysis used no new phenotypic data to find candidate immune exposures, relying instead on TCR beta sequences and their occurrence across donors. On average, around 240,000 unique TCR beta nucleotide sequences were sequenced per donor among a few hundred genotyped donors of the cohort, with around 19% of those sequences being non-productive. Genome-wide SNP genotypes for about three fifths of the roughly 670 donors were used in a later genetic analysis, which treated that subset as a discovery cohort. A later analysis re-examined previously published TCR beta repertoires from more than 550 donors and added high-resolution HLA genotyping to investigate patterns of TCR occurrence. High-throughput TCR immunosequencing, statistical association of individual TCRs with disease status, and machine learning were combined to predict cytomegalovirus infection status. Besides the first cohort of roughly 700 subjects, a separate validation cohort made up of some 110 different subjects was used. Of the roughly 390 genotyped donors, about 80% fell in the genetic ancestry cluster associated with self-reported Caucasian donors. The study was designed to test whether signatures of past pathogen exposure could be identified by cataloging public T cell receptors. Because of strong linkage in the cohort, a few DR-DQ haplotypes were treated as single units for association and clustering. An earlier analysis of around 640 of the donors used high-throughput TCR beta sequencing to judge whether each TCR beta V gene segment behaved as functional or pseudogenic. An early release that covered fewer than 750 HLA-typed donors contained around 300 gigabases of sequencing data and roughly 84 million unique TCR sequences. Results the study describes overall, beyond this receptor: In a later analysis, HLA-associated TCR beta chains showed more clonal expansion and lower generation probabilities than non-associated chains that were equally common. Linkage disequilibrium might explain the correlated functional status among segregating V segments, but an unknown experimental factor could not be ruled out. Specific HLA alleles were associated with roughly 16,000 TCR beta sequences at a false discovery rate of 0.05 in a later analysis. Most TCR sequences were seen in very few donors, while some public TCRs were found in many individuals. CMV serostatus was the only immune exposure information available for the cohort. According to a later analysis, most CMV-associated TCR beta chains appeared to be HLA-restricted, and the HLA associations seemed to be driven largely by CMV exposure. The 87-base-pair reads could not distinguish some IMGT-functional V segments, including TRBV6-2 and TRBV6-3, so those segments were excluded. It was suggested by the authors that the approach could potentially be generalized to other disease states and immunological phenotypes. Over 15 rarely observed V segments, including chromosome 9 orphons, were excluded from the earlier analysis of just under 600 of the donors because counts were too low. The presence/absence analyses assumed that sequencing depth was roughly uniform across donors, and that assumption may not be true. According to a later analysis, parvovirus B19, influenza, CMV and Epstein-Barr virus appeared linked to several top co-occurrence clusters. A further reported finding was that TCR beta sequences accurately predicted the HLA-A and HLA-B alleles for most subjects in the first cohort. In the study, approximately 160 TCR beta chains were listed as associated with cytomegalovirus. A cluster of highly shared sequence variants was judged likely to be a technical artifact of the sequencing pipeline. According to a later genetic analysis, donors in an Asian-associated ancestry cluster had fewer N-insertions in productive TCRs than the roughly 700-donor mean. Cytomegalovirus status was reported to be diagnosed by the classifier with high specificity and sensitivity in both the original and validation cohorts. In an earlier analysis of some 550 of the donors, most TCR beta V segments were observed in productive rearrangements about 87% or about 30% of the time, broadly matching IMGT annotations. V-gene and J-gene trimming of TCR beta chains was associated with a missense DCLRE1C variant in a later genetic analysis, and the association was replicated in an independent cohort. In a later analysis, TCR association rates were found to vary across HLA loci, with the most associated TCRs seen for DRB1 alleles and the fewest for HLA-C alleles. Only TCR beta chains were sequenced in this cohort, and the absence of alpha or paired-chain data limited detectable features. In vitro tests confirmed that a few of the cytomegalovirus-associated TCR beta chains recognize cytomegalovirus antigens. HLA typing was unavailable for some donors at each locus, so association tests used only the typed subset. When HLA alleles, especially DR and DQ, strongly co-occurred, TCR associations were difficult to assign to individual alleles.

Inclusive of the bounding cysteine and phenylalanine, the CDR3 is 17 residues long. Left in the record is the CDR3 DNA by itself, 51 bases read in frame from the first base. The trim is 11 bases for V and 3 bases for J, with a gap of 25 bases between the germline ends. Per the germline V gene, MGHRA is the CDR1 and YSYEKL is the CDR2. This clone was seen just once. Its binding antigen is unknown. Base qualities are missing; no much larger clone stands one base away. The cohort comprised some 700 healthy bone marrow donors. At the time of sampling, every cohort member was nominally healthy, though immune exposures that went unrecorded were likely present. The donor tested CMV seropositive and was one of the 289 seropositive cohort members. A peripheral blood sample was provided by each donor, and peripheral blood mononuclear cells were used for TCR beta sequencing. Genomic DNA extraction from the blood cell samples was performed with the Qiagen DNeasy Blood Extraction Kit.

The library was prepared using the immunoSEQ multiplex PCR assay. A mixture of 60 forward primers for TCR Vbeta segments and 13 reverse primers for TCR Jbeta segments was used in the multiplex PCR. A multiplex PCR assay on genomic DNA amplified the CDR3 region of rearranged TCR beta genes. On the Illumina HiSeq System, the amplified TCR beta libraries were sequenced as 87-base-pair reads. Regarding the original processing steps: Across the roughly 670 repertoires, a later analysis counted tens of millions of unique TCR beta chains, 9.5 million to 13 million of which were shared by at least two donors. Raw reads were error-corrected and collapsed into unique sequences by a nearest-neighbor algorithm in which closely related sequences were merged to remove PCR and sequencing errors. Alignment of CDR3 sequences to IMGT reference sequences was used to assign V, D and J gene segments. For a sequence to be retained, a match of at least six nucleotides was required to both a V gene segment and a J gene segment. A rearrangement was called productive if the CDR3 had no stop codons and remained in frame with V and J, and every other rearrangement was called non-productive. Following IMGT convention, CDR3 was defined as the stretch from the second conserved V-encoded cysteine up to the conserved J-encoded phenylalanine. The earlier analysis of about 610 of the donors excluded sequences that lacked an unambiguous match to a single V gene segment. In an earlier analysis of almost 600 of the donors, a V segment was called functional when productive rearrangements were above 56.7%, and segregating when the standard deviation between donors exceeded 5%. A statistical classification framework was built to diagnose cytomegalovirus status from the catalog of TCR beta chain sequences. V and J gene assignment, in a later analysis, came from comparing TCR nucleotide sequences with IMGT/GENE-DB human TR gene sequences. A later analysis assigned CDR3 sequences and most-parsimonious VDJ recombination scenarios with the TCRdist pipeline. In a later analysis, each TCR beta chain was defined by its CDR3 amino acid sequence together with its V-gene family, and reads lacking a unique V-gene family were excluded. In a later analysis, 500 to 650 highly shared, low-generation-probability nucleotide sequences were removed to address suspected cross-contamination and a sequencing artifact. In a later analysis, a clonal expansion index was calculated for each public chain from normalized within-repertoire ranks of inferred template counts. In a later analysis, generation probabilities were computed using a VDJ recombination model fitted to out-of-frame rearrangements, and the results were checked against IGoR. A later analysis scored TCR-TCR, TCR-HLA and TCR-CMV co-occurrence with hypergeometric tests, applying a repertoire-size bias correction to TCR pairs. To estimate false discovery rates, a later analysis permuted the HLA or CMV assignments 20 times. In a later analysis, co-occurring TCRs were grouped with DBSCAN, and TCRdist sequence similarity was added when clustering was performed within HLA-allele-positive subsets. Repertoires with fewer than 30,000 or more than 120,000 public chains were left out of co-occurrence clustering, as were four to six repertoires with anomalous nucleotide sharing. TCRdb obtained this table from immuneACCESS and retained in-frame rearrangements with V and J assigned. These tables miss some clones; where compared with another copy, unresolved V genes account for less than half of the shortfall, and the remainder is unexplained. Clone size and the V and J calls come from that table; the DNA yielded D and trimming. The sample data list 150,000 to 200,000 clones, and about 80% of these were observed just once. Under 7.5% of the sample goes to the ten largest clones.

This clonotype was sampled from a man aged 25 to 40 in good health and CMV-seropositive. Input material: PBMCs. Recombination linked TRBV4-1 to TRBJ2-2; TRBD2 could be the D gene, as 9 bases match. The CDR3 is CASNQGAGGPDTGELFF. The sequence in DNA is TGCGCCTCCAATCAGGGGGCGGGAGGGCCGGACACCGGGGAGCTGTTTTTT.